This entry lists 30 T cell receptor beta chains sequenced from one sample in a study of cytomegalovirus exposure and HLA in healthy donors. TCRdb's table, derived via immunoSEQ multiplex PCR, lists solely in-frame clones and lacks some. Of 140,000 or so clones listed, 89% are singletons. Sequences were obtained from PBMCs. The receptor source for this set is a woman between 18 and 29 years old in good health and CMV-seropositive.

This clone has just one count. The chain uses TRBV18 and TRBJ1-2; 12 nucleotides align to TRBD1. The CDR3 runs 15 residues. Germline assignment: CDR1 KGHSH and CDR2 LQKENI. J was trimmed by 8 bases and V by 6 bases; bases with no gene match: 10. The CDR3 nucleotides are TGTGCCAGCTCCCCTTCGGGGACAGGGGGCGAGGGCTACACCTTC. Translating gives CASSPSGTGGEGYTF.

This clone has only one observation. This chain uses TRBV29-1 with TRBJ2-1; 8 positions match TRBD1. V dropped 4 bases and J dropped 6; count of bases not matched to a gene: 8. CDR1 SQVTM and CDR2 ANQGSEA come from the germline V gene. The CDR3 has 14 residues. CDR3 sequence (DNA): TGCAGCGTTGGCGGGCAGGGGGCGGCCAATGAGCAGTTCTTC. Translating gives CSVGGQGAANEQFF.

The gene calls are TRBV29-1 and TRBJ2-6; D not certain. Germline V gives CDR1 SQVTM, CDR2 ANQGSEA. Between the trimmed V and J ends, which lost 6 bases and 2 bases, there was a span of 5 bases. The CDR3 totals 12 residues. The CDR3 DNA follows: TGCAGCGTCGAGGCTGGGGCCAACGTCCTGACTTTC. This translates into CSVEAGANVLTF.

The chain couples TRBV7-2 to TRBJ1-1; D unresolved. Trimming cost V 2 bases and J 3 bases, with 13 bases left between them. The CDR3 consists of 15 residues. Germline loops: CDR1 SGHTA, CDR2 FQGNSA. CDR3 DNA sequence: TGTGCCAGCAGCTTAACGAACCGCCGGTACACTGAAGCTTTCTTT. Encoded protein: CASSLTNRRYTEAFF.

CDR3 sequence reads: CASSQERTGGSGNTIYF. The CDR3 nucleotides are TGTGCCAGCAGCCAAGAACGAACGGGGGGCTCTGGAAACACCATATATTTT. V usage is TRBV4-2 and J usage is TRBJ1-3; a weak D match, TRBD1 (5 bases). V dropped 0 bases and J dropped 0 bases, with 12 bases sitting between them. This CDR3 spans 17 amino acids. Per germline, CDR1 LGHNA and CDR2 YNFKEQ.

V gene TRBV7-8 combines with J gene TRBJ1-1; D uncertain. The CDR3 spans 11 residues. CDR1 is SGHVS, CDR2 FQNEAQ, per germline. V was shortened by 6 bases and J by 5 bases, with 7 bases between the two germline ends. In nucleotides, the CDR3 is TGTGCCAGCAGAAAGAGTACTGAAGCTTTCTTT. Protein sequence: CASRKSTEAFF.

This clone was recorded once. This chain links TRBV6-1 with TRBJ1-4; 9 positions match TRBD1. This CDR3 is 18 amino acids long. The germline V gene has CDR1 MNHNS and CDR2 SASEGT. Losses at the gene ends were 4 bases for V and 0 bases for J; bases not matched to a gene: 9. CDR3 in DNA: TGTGCCAGCAGTGCCCGGACAGGGGCAGTTGCAACTAATGAAAAACTGTTTTTT. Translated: CASSARTGAVATNEKLFF.

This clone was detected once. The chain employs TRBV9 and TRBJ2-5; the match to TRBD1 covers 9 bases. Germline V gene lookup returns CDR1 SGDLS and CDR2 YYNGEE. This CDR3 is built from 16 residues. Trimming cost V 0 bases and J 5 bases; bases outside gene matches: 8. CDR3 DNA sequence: TGTGCCAGCAGCGTAGAGGGGGACAGGGAAGTGGAGACCCAGTACTTC. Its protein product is CASSVEGDREVETQYF.

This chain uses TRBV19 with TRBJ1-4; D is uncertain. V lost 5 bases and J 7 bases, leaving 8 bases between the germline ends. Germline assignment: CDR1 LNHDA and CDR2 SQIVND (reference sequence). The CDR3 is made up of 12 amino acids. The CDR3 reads CASSPSPEKLFF. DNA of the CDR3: TGTGCCAGTAGTCCCTCCCCTGAAAAACTGTTTTTT.

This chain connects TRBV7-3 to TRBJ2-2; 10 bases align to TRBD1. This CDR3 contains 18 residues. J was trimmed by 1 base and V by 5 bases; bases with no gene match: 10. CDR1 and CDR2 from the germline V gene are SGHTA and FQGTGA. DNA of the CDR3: TGTGCCAGCAGCACACGGACAGGGGGTTTAGGGAACACCGGGGAGCTGTTTTTT. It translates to CASSTRTGGLGNTGELFF. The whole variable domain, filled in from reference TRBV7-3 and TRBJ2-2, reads GAGVSQTPSNKVTEKGKYVELRCDPISGHTALYWYRQSLGQGPEFLIYFQGTGAADDSGLPNDRFFAVRPEGSVSTLKIQRTERGDSAVYLCASSTRTGGLGNTGELFFGEGSRLTVL.

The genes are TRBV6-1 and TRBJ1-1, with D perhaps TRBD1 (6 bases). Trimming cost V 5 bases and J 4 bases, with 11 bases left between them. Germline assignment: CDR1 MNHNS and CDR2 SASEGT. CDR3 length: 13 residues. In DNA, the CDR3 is TGTGCCAGCAGTTGGGGGCTCGGCACTGAAGCTTTCTTT. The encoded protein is CASSWGLGTEAFF.

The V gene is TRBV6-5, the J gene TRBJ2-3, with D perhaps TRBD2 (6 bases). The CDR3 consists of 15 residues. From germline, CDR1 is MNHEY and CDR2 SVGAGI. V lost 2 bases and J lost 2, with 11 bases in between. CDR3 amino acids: CASSYSGPPTDTQYF. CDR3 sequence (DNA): TGTGCCAGCAGTTACAGCGGGCCTCCCACAGATACGCAGTATTTT.

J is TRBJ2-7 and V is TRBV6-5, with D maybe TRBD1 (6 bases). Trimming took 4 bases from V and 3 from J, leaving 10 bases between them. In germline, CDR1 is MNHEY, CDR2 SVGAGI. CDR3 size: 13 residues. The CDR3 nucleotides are TGTGCCAGCAGTTTCGGACAGCTCTACGAGCAGTACTTC. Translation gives CASSFGQLYEQYF.

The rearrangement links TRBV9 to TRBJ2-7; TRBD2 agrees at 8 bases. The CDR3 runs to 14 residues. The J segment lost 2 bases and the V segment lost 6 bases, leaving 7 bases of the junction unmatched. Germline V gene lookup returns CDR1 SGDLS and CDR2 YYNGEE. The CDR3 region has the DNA TGTGCCAGCACCTTAGCGGGGTGTCCCTACGAGCAGTACTTC. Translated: CASTLAGCPYEQYF.

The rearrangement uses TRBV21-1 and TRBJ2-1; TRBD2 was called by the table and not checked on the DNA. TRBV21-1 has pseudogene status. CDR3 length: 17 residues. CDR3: CASTLTPLAGLGNEQFF. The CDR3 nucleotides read TGTGCCAGCACCCTAACCCCACTAGCGGGTTTGGGGAATGAGCAGTTCTTC.

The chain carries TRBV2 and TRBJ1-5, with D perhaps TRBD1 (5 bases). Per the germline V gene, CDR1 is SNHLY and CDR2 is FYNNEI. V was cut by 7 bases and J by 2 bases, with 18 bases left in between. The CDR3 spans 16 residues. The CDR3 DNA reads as TGTGCCAGCACTTTGGGGGGGGAGGGCGGCAATCAGCCCCAGCATTTT. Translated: CASTLGGEGGNQPQHF. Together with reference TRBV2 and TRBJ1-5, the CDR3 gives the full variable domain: EPEVTQTPSHQVTQMGQEVILRCVPISNHLYFYWYRQILGQKVEFLVSFYNNEISEKSEIFDDQFSVERPDGSNFTLKIRSTKLEDSAMYFCASTLGGEGGNQPQHFGDGTRLSIL.

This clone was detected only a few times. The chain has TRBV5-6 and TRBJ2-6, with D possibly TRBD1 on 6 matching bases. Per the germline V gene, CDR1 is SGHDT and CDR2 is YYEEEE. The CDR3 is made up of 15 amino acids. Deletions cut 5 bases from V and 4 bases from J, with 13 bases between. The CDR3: CASRFQGTGANVLTF. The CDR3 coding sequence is TGTGCCAGCAGATTCCAGGGGACGGGGGCCAACGTCCTGACTTTC. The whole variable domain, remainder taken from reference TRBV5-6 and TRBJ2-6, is DAGVTQSPTHLIKTRGQQVTLRCSPKSGHDTVSWYQQALGQGPQFIFQYYEEEERQRGNFPDRFSGHQFPNYSSELNVNALLLGDSALYLCASRFQGTGANVLTFGAGSRLTVL.

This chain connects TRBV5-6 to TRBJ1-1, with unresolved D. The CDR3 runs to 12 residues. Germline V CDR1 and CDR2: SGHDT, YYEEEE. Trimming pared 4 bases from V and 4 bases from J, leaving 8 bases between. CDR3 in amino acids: CASSSSGTEAFF. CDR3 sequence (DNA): TGTGCCAGCAGCAGCTCAGGCACTGAAGCTTTCTTT.

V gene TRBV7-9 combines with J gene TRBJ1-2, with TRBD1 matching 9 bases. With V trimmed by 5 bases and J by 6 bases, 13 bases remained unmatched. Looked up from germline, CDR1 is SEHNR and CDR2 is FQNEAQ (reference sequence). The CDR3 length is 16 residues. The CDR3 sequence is CASSPLKGQGIDGYTF. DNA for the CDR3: TGTGCCAGCAGCCCTCTAAAGGGACAGGGAATCGATGGCTACACCTTC.

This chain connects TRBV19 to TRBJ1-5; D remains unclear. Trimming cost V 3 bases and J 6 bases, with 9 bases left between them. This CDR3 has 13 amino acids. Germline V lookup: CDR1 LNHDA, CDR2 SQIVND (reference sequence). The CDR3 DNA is TGTGCCAGTAGTATTGGCCCGGGTCAGCCCCAGCATTTT. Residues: CASSIGPGQPQHF.

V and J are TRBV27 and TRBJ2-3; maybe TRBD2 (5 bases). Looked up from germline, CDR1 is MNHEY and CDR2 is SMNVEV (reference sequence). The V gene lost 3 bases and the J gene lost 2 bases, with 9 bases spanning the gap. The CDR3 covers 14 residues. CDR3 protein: CASSFRRYTDTQYF. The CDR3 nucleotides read TGTGCCAGCAGTTTCCGGAGGTACACAGATACGCAGTATTTT.

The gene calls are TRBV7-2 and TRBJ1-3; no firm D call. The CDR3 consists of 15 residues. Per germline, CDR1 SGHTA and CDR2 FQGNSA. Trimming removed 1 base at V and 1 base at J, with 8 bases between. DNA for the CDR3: TGTGCCAGCAGCTTAGAGTGGGCTTCTGGAAACACCATATATTTT. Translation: CASSLEWASGNTIYF.

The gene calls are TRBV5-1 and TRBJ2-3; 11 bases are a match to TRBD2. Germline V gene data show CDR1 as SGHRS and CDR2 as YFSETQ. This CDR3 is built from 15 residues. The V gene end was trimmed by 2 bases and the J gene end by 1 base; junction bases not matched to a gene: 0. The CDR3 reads CASSFSGGGTDTQYF. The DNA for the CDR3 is TGCGCCAGCAGCTTTAGCGGGGGGGGCACAGATACGCAGTATTTT. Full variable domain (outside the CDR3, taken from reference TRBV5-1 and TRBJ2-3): KAGVTQTPRYLIKTRGQQVTLSCSPISGHRSVSWYQQTPGQGLQFLFEYFSETQRNKGNFPGRFSGRQFSNSRSEMNVSTLELGDSALYLCASSFSGGGTDTQYFGPGTRLTVL.

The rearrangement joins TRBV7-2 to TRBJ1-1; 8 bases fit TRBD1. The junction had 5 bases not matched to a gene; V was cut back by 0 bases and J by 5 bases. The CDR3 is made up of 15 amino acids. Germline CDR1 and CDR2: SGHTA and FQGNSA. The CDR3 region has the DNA TGTGCCAGCAGCTTAGCCCAGGGGGCCGGAACTGAAGCTTTCTTT. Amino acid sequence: CASSLAQGAGTEAFF. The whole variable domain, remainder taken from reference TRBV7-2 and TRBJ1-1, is GAGVSQSPSNKVTEKGKDVELRCDPISGHTALYWYRQSLGQGLEFLIYFQGNSAPDKSGLPSDRFSAERTGGSVSTLTIQRTQQEDSAVYLCASSLAQGAGTEAFFGQGTRLTVV.

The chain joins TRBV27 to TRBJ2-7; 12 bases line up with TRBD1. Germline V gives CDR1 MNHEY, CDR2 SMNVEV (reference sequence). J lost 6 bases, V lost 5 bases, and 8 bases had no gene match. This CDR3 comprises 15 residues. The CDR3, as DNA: TGTGCCAGCAGTCCGGGACAGGGGGCGGTAATCGAGCAGTACTTC. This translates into CASSPGQGAVIEQYF.

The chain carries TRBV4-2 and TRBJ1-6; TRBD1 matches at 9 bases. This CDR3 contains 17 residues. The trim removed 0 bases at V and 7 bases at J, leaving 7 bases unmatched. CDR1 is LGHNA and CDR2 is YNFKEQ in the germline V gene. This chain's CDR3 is CASSQDTGTGRNSPLHF. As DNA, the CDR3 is TGTGCCAGCAGCCAAGACACGGGGACAGGGAGGAATTCACCCCTCCACTTT.

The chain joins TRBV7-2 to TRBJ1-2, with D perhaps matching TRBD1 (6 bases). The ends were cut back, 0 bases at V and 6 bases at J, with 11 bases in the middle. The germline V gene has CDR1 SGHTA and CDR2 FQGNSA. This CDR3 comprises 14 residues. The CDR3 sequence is CASSLALYRDGYTF. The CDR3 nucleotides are TGTGCCAGCAGCTTAGCGTTGTACAGGGATGGCTACACCTTC.

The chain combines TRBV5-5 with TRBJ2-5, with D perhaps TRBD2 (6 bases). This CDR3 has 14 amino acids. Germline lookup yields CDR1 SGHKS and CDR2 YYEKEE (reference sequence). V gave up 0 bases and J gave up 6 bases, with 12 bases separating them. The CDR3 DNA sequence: TGTGCCAGCAGCTTGGCCGGGCTAGCGAAGACCCAGTACTTC. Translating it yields CASSLAGLAKTQYF.

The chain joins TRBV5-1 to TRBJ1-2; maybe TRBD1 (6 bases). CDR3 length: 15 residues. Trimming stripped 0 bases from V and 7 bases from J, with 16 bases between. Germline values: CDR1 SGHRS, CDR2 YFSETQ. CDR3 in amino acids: CASSLGARGEGGYTF. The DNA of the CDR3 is TGCGCCAGCAGCTTGGGAGCCAGGGGAGAGGGTGGCTACACCTTC.

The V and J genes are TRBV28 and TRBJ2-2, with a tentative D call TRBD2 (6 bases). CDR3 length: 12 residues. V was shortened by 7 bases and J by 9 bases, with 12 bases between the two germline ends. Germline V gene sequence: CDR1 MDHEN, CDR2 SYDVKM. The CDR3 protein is CASMAEGRELFF. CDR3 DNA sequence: TGTGCCAGCATGGCGGAGGGCCGGGAGCTGTTTTTT.